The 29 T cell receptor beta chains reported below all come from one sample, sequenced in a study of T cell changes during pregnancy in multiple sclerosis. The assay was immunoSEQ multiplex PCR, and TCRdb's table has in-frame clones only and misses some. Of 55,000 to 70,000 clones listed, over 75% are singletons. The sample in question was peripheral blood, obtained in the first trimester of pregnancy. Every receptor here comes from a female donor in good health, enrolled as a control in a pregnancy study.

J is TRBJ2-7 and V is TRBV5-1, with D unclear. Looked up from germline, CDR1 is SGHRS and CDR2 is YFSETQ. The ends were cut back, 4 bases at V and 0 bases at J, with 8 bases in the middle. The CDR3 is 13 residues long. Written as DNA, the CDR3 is TGCGCCAGCAGCGATGACACCTCCTACGAGCAGTACTTC. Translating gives CASSDDTSYEQYF. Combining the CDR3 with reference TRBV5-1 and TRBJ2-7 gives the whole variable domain KAGVTQTPRYLIKTRGQQVTLSCSPISGHRSVSWYQQTPGQGLQFLFEYFSETQRNKGNFPGRFSGRQFSNSRSEMNVSTLELGDSALYLCASSDDTSYEQYFGPGTRLTVT.

CDR3 sequence (DNA): TGTGCCAGCAGCCAAGTGGAAGCGGGCGAGTACAATGAGCAGTTCTTC. The encoded protein is CASSQVEAGEYNEQFF. V usage is TRBV4-2 and J usage is TRBJ2-1, with TRBD2 as a possible D gene (6 bases). Germline values: CDR1 LGHNA, CDR2 YNFKEQ. The ends were cut back, 1 base at V and 4 bases at J, with 14 bases in the middle. CDR3 size: 16 residues.

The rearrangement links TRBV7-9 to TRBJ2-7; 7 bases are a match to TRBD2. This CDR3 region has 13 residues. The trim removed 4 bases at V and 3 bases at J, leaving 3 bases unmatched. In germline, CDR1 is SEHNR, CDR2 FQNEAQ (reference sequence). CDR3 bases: TGTGCCAGCAGCTCTTCTAGCGGCTACGAGCAGTACTTC. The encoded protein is CASSSSSGYEQYF.

The DNA for the CDR3 is TGTGCCAGCAGTCTAGGGACAGGGGGGGATCAGCCCCAGCATTTT. It is translated as CASSLGTGGDQPQHF. This chain joins TRBV28 and TRBJ1-5; 11 nucleotides match TRBD1. Germline assignment: CDR1 MDHEN and CDR2 SYDVKM. V was pared by 5 bases and J by 5 bases, with 5 bases of the junction left unmatched. This CDR3 spans 15 amino acids.

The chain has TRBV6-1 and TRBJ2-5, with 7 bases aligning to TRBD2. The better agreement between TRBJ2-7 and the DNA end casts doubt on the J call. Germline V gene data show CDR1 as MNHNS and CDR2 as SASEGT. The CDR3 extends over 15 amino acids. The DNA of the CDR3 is TGTGCCAGCAGGCGTACTAGCGAAAGCTCCTACGAGCAGTACTTC. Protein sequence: CASRRTSESSYEQYF.

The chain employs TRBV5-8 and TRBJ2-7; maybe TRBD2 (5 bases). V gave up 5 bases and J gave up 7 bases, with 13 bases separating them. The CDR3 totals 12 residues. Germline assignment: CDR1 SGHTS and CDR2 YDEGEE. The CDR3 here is CASSFLSGEQYF. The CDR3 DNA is TGTGCCAGCAGTTTCCTTTCGGGGGAGCAGTACTTC.

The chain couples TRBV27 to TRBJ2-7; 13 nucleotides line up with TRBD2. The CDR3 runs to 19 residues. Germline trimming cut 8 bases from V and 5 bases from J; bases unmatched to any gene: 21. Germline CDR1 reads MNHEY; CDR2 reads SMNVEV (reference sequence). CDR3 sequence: CASRRRGTSGTRVYNEQYF. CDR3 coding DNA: TGTGCCAGCCGCCGGAGAGGGACTAGCGGGACACGAGTGTATAACGAGCAGTACTTC.

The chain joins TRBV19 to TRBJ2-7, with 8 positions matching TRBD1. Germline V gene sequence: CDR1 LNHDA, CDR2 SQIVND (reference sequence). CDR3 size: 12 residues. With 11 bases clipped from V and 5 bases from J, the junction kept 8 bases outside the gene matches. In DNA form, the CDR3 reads TGTGCCGCAGGGGGCGACTTCCACGAGCAGTACTTC. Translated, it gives CAAGGDFHEQYF.

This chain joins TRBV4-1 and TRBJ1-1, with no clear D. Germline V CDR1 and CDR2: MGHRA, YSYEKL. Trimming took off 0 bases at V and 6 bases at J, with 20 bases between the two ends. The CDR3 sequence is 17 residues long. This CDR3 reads CASSQDQEEYFGSEAFF. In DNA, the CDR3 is TGCGCCAGCAGCCAAGATCAGGAGGAGTACTTTGGCTCTGAAGCTTTCTTT.

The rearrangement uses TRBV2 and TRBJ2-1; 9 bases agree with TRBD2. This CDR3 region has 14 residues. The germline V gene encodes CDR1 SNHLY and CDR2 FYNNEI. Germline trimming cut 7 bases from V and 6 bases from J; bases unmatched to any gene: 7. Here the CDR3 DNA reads TGTGCCAGCACCCCGGGACTAGCACGCAATGAGCAGTTCTTC. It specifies CASTPGLARNEQFF.

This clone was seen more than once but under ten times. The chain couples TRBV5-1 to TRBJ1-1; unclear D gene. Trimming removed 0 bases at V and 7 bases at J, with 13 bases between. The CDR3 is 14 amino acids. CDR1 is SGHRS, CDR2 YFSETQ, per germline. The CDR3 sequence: CASSLGGEPNEAFF. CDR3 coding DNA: TGCGCCAGCAGCTTGGGTGGAGAACCCAATGAAGCTTTCTTT.

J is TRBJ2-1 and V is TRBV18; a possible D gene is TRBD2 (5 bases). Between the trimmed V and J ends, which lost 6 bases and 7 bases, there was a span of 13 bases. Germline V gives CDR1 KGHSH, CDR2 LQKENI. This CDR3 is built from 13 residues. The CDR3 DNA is TGTGCCAGCTCCTCAGAGGGCCGGAATGAGCAGTTCTTC. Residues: CASSSEGRNEQFF.

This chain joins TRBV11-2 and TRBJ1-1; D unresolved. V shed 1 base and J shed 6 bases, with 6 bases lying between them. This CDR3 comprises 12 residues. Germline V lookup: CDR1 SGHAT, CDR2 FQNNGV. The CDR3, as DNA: TGTGCCAGCAGCTTAGGTTATTCTGAAGCTTTCTTT. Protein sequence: CASSLGYSEAFF.

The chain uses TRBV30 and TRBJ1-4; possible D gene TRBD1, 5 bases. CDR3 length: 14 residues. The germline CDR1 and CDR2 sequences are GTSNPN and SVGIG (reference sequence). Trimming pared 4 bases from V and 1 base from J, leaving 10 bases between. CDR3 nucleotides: TGTGCCTGGACCAAGGACATAACTAATGAAAAACTGTTTTTT. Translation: CAWTKDITNEKLFF.

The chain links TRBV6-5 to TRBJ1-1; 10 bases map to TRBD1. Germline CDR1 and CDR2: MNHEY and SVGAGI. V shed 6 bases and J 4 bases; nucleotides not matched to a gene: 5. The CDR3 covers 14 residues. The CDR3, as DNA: TGTGCCAGCAGCCGAGGACAGGGGGGCACTGAAGCTTTCTTT. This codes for CASSRGQGGTEAFF.

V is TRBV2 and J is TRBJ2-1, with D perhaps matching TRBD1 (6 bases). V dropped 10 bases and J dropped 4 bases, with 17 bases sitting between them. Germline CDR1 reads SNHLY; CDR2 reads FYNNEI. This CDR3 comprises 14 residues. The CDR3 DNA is TGTGCCACTCCGAGGGGGAAGGTATACAATGAGCAGTTCTTC. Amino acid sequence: CATPRGKVYNEQFF.

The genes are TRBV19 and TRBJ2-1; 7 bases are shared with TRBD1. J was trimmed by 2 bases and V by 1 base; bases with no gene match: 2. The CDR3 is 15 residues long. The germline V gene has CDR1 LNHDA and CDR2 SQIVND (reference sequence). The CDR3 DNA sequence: TGTGCCAGTAGTATAGCGACAGGGACCTACAATGAGCAGTTCTTC. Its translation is CASSIATGTYNEQFF.

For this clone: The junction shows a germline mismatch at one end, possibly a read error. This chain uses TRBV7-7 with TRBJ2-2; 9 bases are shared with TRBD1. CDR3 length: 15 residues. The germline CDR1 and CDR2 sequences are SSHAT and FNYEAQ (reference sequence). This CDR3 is CASSSRGQGAGELFF. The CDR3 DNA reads TGTGCTAGCAGCAGCCGGGGACAGGGTGCCGGGGAGCTGTTTTTT.

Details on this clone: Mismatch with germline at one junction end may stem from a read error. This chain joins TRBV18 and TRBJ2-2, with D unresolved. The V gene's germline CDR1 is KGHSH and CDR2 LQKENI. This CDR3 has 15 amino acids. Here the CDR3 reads CASSPPSTKTGELFF. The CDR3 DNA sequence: TGTGCCAGCTCACCACCGTCTACGAAAACCGGGGAGCTGTTTTTT.

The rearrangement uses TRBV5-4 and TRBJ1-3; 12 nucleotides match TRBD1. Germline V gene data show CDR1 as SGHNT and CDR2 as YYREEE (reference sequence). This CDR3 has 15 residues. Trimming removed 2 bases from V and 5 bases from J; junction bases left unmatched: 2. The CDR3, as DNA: TGTGCCAGCAGCTTAGGGACAGGGGGCCGAAACACCATATATTTT. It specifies CASSLGTGGRNTIYF.

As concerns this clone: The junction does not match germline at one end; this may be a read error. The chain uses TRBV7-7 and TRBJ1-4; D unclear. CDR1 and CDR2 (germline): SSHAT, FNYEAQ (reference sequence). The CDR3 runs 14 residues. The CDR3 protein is CASSPGVLNEKLFF. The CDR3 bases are TGTGCTAGCAGCCCCGGGGTGCTTAATGAAAAACTGTTTTTT.

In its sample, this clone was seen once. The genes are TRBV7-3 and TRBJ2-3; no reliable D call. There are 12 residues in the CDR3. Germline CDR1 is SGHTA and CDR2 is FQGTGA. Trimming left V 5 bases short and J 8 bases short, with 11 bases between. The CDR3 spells CASSPPGRTQYF. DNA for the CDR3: TGTGCCAGCAGCCCTCCGGGTCGTACGCAGTATTTT.

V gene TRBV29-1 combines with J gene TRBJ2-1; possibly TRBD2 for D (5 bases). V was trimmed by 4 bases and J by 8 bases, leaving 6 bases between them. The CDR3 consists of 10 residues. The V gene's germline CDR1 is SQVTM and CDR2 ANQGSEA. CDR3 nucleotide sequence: TGCAGCGTTGCGCGGGATGAGCAGTTCTTC. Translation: CSVARDEQFF.

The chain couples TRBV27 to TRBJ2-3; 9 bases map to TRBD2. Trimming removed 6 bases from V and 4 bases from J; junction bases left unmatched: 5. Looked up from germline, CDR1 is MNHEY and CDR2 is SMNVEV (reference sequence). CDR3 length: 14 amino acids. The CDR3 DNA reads TGTGCCAGCAGACCCAGCGGGAGGCCAGATACGCAGTATTTT. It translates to CASRPSGRPDTQYF.

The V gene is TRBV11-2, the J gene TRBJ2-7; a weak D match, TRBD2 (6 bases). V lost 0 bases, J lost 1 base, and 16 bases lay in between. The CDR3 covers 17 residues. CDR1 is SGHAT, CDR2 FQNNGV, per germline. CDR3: CASSLDLRGRGSYEQYF. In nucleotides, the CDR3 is TGTGCCAGCAGCTTAGATCTCCGGGGCCGGGGGTCCTACGAGCAGTACTTC. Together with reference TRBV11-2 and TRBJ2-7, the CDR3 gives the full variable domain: EAGVAQSPRYKIIEKRQSVAFWCNPISGHATLYWYQQILGQGPKLLIQFQNNGVVDDSQLPKDRFSAERLKGVDSTLKIQPAKLEDSAVYLCASSLDLRGRGSYEQYFGPGTRLTVT.

The CDR3 loop reads CASSPPGQAFSPLHF. Here the CDR3 DNA reads TGTGCCAGCTCACCCCCGGGACAGGCCTTTTCACCCCTCCACTTT. The chain employs TRBV18 and TRBJ1-6, with TRBD1 matching 8 bases. Germline V gene data show CDR1 as KGHSH and CDR2 as LQKENI. The CDR3 sequence is 15 residues long. V lost 3 bases and J lost 9; bases outside the gene matches: 7.

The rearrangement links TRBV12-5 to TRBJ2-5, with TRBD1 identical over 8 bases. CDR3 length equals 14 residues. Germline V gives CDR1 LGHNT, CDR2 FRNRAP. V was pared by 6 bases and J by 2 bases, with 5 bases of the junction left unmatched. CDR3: CASGPGTGQETQYF. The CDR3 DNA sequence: TGTGCTAGTGGCCCCGGGACAGGTCAAGAGACCCAGTACTTC.

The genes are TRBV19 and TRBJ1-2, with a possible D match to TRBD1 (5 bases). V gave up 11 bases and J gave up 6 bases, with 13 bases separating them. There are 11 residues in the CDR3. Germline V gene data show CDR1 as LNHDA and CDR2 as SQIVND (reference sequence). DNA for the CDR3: TGTGCCTCCCTGGAGGGGCATGGCTACACCTTC. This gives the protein CASLEGHGYTF.

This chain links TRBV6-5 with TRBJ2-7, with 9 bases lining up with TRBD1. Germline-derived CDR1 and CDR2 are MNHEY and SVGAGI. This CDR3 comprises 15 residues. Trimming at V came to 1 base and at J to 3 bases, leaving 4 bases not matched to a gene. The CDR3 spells CASSYWGQGHYEQYF. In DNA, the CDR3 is TGTGCCAGCAGTTACTGGGGACAGGGCCACTACGAGCAGTACTTC.